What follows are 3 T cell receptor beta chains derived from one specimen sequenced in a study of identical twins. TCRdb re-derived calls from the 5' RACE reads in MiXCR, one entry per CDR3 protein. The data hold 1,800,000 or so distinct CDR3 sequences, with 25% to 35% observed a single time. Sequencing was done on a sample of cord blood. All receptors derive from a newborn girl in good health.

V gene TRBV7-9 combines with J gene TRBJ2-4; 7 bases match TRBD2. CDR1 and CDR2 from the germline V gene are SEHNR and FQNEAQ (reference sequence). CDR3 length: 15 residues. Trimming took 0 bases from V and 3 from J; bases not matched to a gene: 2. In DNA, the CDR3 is TGTGCCAGCAGCTTAGCGGGAGGGAGCAAAAACATTCAGTACTTC. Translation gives CASSLAGGSKNIQYF.

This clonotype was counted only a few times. The DNA of the CDR3 is TGTGCCAGCAGCGACGGACTAGCGGATACGCAGTATTTT. Amino acid sequence: CASSDGLADTQYF. This chain uses TRBV9 with TRBJ2-3, with 9 bases that match TRBD2. Trimming took 3 bases from V and 6 from J; bases not matched to a gene: 2. Germline loops: CDR1 SGDLS, CDR2 YYNGEE. This CDR3 region has 13 residues.

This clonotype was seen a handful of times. This chain's CDR3 is CASSYSSPYNEQFF. The CDR3 DNA reads as TGTGCCAGCAGTTACTCGAGCCCCTACAATGAGCAGTTCTTC. V is TRBV6-2 or TRBV6-3 and J is TRBJ2-1, with no clear D. Trimming removed 0 bases from V and 2 bases from J, with 5 bases in between. The CDR3 has 14 amino acids. Germline CDR1 and CDR2: MNHEY and SVGEGT.